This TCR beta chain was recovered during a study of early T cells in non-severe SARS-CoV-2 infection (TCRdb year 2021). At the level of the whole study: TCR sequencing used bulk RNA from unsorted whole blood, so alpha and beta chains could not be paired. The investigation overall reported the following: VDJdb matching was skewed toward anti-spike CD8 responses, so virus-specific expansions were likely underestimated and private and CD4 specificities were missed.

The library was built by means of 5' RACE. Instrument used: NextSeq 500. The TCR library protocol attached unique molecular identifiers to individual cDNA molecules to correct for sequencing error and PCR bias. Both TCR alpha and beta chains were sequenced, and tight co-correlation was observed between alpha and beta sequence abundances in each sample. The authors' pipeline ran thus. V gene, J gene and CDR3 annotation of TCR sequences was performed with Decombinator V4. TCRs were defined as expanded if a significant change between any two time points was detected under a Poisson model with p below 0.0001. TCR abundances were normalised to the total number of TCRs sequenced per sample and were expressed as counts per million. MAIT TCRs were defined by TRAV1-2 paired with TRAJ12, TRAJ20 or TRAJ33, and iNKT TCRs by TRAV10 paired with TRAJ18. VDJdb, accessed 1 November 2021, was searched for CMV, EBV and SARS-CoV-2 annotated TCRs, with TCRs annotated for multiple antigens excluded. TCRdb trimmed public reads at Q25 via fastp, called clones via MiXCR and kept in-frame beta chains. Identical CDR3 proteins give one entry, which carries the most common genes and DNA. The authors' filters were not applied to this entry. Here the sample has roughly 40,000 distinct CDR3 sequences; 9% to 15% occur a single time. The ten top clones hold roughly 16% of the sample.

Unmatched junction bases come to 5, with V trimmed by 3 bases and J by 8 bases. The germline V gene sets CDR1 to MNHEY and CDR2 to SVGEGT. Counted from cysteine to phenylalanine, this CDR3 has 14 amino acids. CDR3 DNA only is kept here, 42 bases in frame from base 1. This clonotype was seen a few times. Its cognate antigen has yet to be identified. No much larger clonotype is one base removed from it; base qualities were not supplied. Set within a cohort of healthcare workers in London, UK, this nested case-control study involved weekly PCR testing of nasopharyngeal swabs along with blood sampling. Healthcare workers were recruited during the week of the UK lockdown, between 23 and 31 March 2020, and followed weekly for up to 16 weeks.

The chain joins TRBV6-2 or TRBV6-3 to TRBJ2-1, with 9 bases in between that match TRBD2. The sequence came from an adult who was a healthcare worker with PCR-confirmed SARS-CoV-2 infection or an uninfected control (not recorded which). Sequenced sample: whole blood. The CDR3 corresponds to CASSYGGGADEQFF. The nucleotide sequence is TGTGCCAGCAGTTATGGCGGGGGGGCCGATGAGCAGTTCTTC.